This T cell receptor beta chain was identified in a study of spatial heterogeneity in lung cancer. Study-level results: Relative to follow-up, resection was when ubiquitous expanded tumor TCRs appeared more in blood.

Trimming cost V 6 bases and J 0 bases; bases outside gene matches: 3. CDR3 size: 16 residues. Germline CDR1 PRHDT, CDR2 FYEKMQ (reference sequence). The presence of a unique molecular identifier marked each TCR cDNA molecule. Each CDR3 protein is one row after TCRdb ran MiXCR on the 5' RACE reads. The table records tens of thousands of distinct CDR3 sequences, less than 5.5% of them present only once. There are many counts of this clonotype. Antigen: not known. This sample's time point: sample taken at primary tumor resection. Unsorted tumor, nontumor lung tissue or cryopreserved PBMC supplied the whole RNA. Samples were obtained from some 70 donors, all untreated early-stage non-small cell lung cancer patients.

Here the sequenced sample was PBMCs, taken at surgery. This sequence was found in a male donor with early-stage non-small cell lung cancer. This chain connects TRBV13 to TRBJ2-1, with TRBD2 identical over 12 bases. This CDR3 reads CASRRLAGASYNEQFF. CDR3 nucleotides: TGTGCCAGCAGAAGACTAGCGGGAGCCTCCTACAATGAGCAGTTCTTC. Together with reference TRBV13 and TRBJ2-1, the CDR3 gives the full variable domain: AAGVIQSPRHLIKEKRETATLKCYPIPRHDTVYWYQQGPGQDPQFLISFYEKMQSDKGSIPDRFSAQQFSDYHSELNMSSLELGDSALYFCASRRLAGASYNEQFFGPGTRLTVL.